This T cell receptor (beta chain) was documented in a study of OX40 agonist ivuxolimab in advanced cancers. Study in general: At doses from 0.01 to 10 mg/kg, patients were given intravenous ivuxolimab every 2 weeks.

Measured with immunoSEQ multiplex PCR; TCRdb has only the in-frame clones, and not every one. The sample lists 55,000 to 90,000 clones, around 88% seen once, with around 2.3% in the top ten. This CDR3 is built from 15 residues. The V end was cut by 4 bases, the J end by 0 bases, with 9 bases between. Germline values: CDR1 LGHNA, CDR2 YSLEER. V and J are TRBV4-3 and TRBJ1-4; D is ambiguous. The starting material was CD4+ or CD8+ T cells sorted from blood, obtained in a trial of the OX40 agonist ivuxolimab. This receptor was identified in an adult with an advanced solid tumor such as melanoma, head and neck, liver or kidney cancer. The CDR3 DNA follows: TGCGCCAGCAGCCGCCAAGAGACAACTAATGAAAAACTGTTTTTT. Protein sequence: CASSRQETTNEKLFF.